These 17 T cell receptor beta chains share one sample of origin, sequenced in a study of post-analysis software for immune sequencing data. No antigen is known for these receptors. Whole-study findings and limits: Relative to controls, patients had several TRBV segments at higher frequency, with TRBV5-6, TRBV5-1 and TRBV20-1 among these.

Researchers reported that TCR beta cDNA libraries carried unique molecular identifiers. Each CDR3 protein gets one entry after TCRdb re-called the PCR reads with MiXCR. The sample has under 900,000 distinct CDR3 sequences; 53% are singletons. Sequencing was performed on blood. The origin of the receptors is a girl aged 10 to 17 with multiple sclerosis.

This clonotype has just a few counts. V usage is TRBV7-2 and J usage is TRBJ2-1, with D possibly being TRBD1 (6 bases). The germline V and J ends were trimmed by 7 bases and 7 bases, with 11 bases remaining between them. The CDR3 spans 12 residues. CDR1 is SGHTA, CDR2 FQGNSA, per germline. CDR3 sequence reads: CASMGARNEQFF. The CDR3 bases are TGTGCCAGCATGGGGGCACGGAATGAGCAGTTCTTC.

V gene TRBV6-5 combines with J gene TRBJ2-7, with D uncertain. The CDR3 is 13 amino acids. The germline gives CDR1 MNHEY, CDR2 SVGAGI. Trimming shortened V by 0 bases and J by 2 bases, and 5 bases separated the two germline ends. The DNA of the CDR3 is TGTGCCAGCAGTTACTCCAACACCTACGAGCAGTACTTC. Protein product: CASSYSNTYEQYF.

The chain carries TRBV7-3 and TRBJ2-1; 10 bases are shared with TRBD2. Germline V gene data show CDR1 as SGHTA and CDR2 as FQGTGA. Trimming at V came to 5 bases and at J to 4 bases, leaving 5 bases not matched to a gene. The CDR3 spans 15 residues. The CDR3 is CASSLAGDAYNEQFF. The CDR3 region has the DNA TGTGCCAGCAGCCTAGCGGGAGATGCTTACAATGAGCAGTTCTTC.

V and J are TRBV29-1 and TRBJ2-1; D uncertain. The CDR3 runs 13 residues. Germline V lookup: CDR1 SQVTM, CDR2 ANQGSEA. V lost 3 bases and J 2 bases, leaving 8 bases between the germline ends. The CDR3 DNA sequence: TGCAGCGTTGACCTGCCAGCCTACAATGAGCAGTTCTTC. Amino acid sequence: CSVDLPAYNEQFF.

This clonotype was picked up a small number of times. The chain employs TRBV12-3 or TRBV12-4 and TRBJ2-5; TRBD1 matches 9 bases. The CDR3 spans 17 residues. After removal of 2 bases from V and 0 bases from J, the junction contained 7 bases not matched to a gene. Written as DNA, the CDR3 is TGTGCCAGCAGTTTACCCGGACAGGGGTCATACCAAGAGACCCAGTACTTC. Its protein is CASSLPGQGSYQETQYF.

The genes are TRBV5-1 and TRBJ2-1; D might be TRBD1 or TRBD2, each matching 5 bases. Trimming took off 4 bases at V and 4 bases at J, with 18 bases between the two ends. CDR1 is SGHRS, CDR2 YFSETQ, per germline. This CDR3 region has 16 residues. For the CDR3, the DNA is TGCGCCAGCAGCCCCCAGAGGGGTGGGGTATACAATGAGCAGTTCTTC. Its protein product is CASSPQRGGVYNEQFF. Full variable domain (rest looked up from reference TRBV5-1 and TRBJ2-1): KAGVTQTPRYLIKTRGQQVTLSCSPISGHRSVSWYQQTPGQGLQFLFEYFSETQRNKGNFPGRFSGRQFSNSRSEMNVSTLELGDSALYLCASSPQRGGVYNEQFFGPGTRLTVL.

V is TRBV6-5 and J is TRBJ2-1, with D perhaps being TRBD1 or TRBD2 (5 bases each). Per germline, CDR1 MNHEY and CDR2 SVGAGI. Deletions cut 0 bases from V and 7 bases from J, with 16 bases between. The CDR3 is 16 amino acids. CDR3 residues: CASSYSRLKGPNEQFF. The CDR3 bases are TGTGCCAGCAGTTACTCCAGGTTAAAGGGACCAAATGAGCAGTTCTTC.

The gene calls are TRBV20-1 and TRBJ2-7; 8 bases line up with TRBD1. Gene TRBJ2-5 matches the end of the DNA better, so the J call may be wrong. Germline V gene lookup returns CDR1 DFQATT and CDR2 SNEGSKA (reference sequence). CDR3 length: 13 residues. The DNA for the CDR3 is TGCAGTGCCCAAAGACAGGGGAGGAAGACCCAGTACTTC. As protein: CSAQRQGRKTQYF.

This chain uses TRBV5-1 with TRBJ2-4, with D maybe TRBD2 (5 bases). CDR3 length equals 14 residues. The ends were cut back, 4 bases at V and 5 bases at J, with 13 bases in the middle. Germline V gives CDR1 SGHRS, CDR2 YFSETQ. This CDR3 is CASSHPQRENIQYF. The CDR3 DNA follows: TGCGCCAGCAGCCATCCCCAGAGGGAAAACATTCAGTACTTC.

The chain links TRBV12-3 or TRBV12-4 to TRBJ1-2; D possibly corresponds to TRBD1 (5 bases). CDR3 size: 14 residues. V shed 8 bases and J shed 7 bases, with 20 bases lying between them. CDR3 nucleotides: TGTGCCAGCGGTGCGGACATTCTCAGCTCTGGCTACACCTTC. Amino acid sequence: CASGADILSSGYTF.

This clonotype was counted only a few times. The genes are TRBV20-1 and TRBJ2-7, with 15 bases matching TRBD2. The germline V gene encodes CDR1 DFQATT and CDR2 SNEGSKA (reference sequence). The CDR3 is 17 amino acids. The J segment lost 3 bases and the V segment lost 2 bases, leaving 8 bases of the junction unmatched. CDR3 DNA: TGCAGTGCTAGACTGGGACTAGCGGGAGGTGCTCACTACGAGCAGTACTTC. Translation: CSARLGLAGGAHYEQYF.

This sequence joins TRBV20-1 and TRBJ2-5; the D gene is possibly TRBD1 (5 bases). The germline gives CDR1 DFQATT, CDR2 SNEGSKA (reference sequence). The V and J ends lost 3 bases and 2 bases respectively, with 13 bases between them. There are 14 residues in the CDR3. The CDR3 DNA reads TGCAGTGCTAGTGGCAGGGATAGGCAAGAGACCCAGTACTTC. Translating it yields CSASGRDRQETQYF.

The rearrangement uses TRBV10-1 and TRBJ1-1; D gene uncertain. The V gene's germline CDR1 is WNHNN and CDR2 SYGVQD (reference sequence). V was pared by 0 bases and J by 5 bases, with 7 bases between. The CDR3 covers 13 residues. The CDR3 region is CASSESGRTEAFF. CDR3 nucleotide sequence: TGCGCCAGCAGTGAGTCGGGGAGGACTGAAGCTTTCTTT.

V and J are TRBV18 and TRBJ2-7; D gene uncertain. Trimming shortened V by 3 bases and J by 11 bases, and 11 bases separated the two germline ends. This CDR3 is 11 amino acids long. Germline CDR1 and CDR2: KGHSH and LQKENI. The CDR3 DNA follows: TGTGCCAGCTCACCCATGGAGACCAAGTACTTC. It encodes CASSPMETKYF.

This clonotype was observed once. V gene TRBV2 combines with J gene TRBJ2-1; the D is unclear. The CDR3 has 15 residues. In germline, CDR1 is SNHLY, CDR2 FYNNEI. V was clipped by 6 bases and J by 2 bases, with 14 bases between them. This chain's CDR3 is CASSPGTATYNEQFF. CDR3 bases: TGTGCCAGCAGCCCCGGTACGGCGACCTACAATGAGCAGTTCTTC.

V gene TRBV7-2 combines with J gene TRBJ2-1; D not resolved. CDR1 is SGHTA, CDR2 FQGNSA, per germline. This CDR3 spans 12 amino acids. The V end lost 6 bases, the J end lost 9 bases, and 12 bases lay between the germline ends. CDR3 loop: CASSIKSIEQFF. The DNA for the CDR3 is TGTGCCAGCAGTATAAAAAGTATTGAGCAGTTCTTC.

This chain uses TRBV7-2 with TRBJ1-6, with 7 nucleotides matching TRBD1. Germline V gene lookup returns CDR1 SGHTA and CDR2 FQGNSA. CDR3 length equals 15 residues. Losses at the gene ends were 2 bases for V and 9 bases for J; bases not matched to a gene: 7. In DNA form, the CDR3 reads TGTGCCAGCAGCTTATCGTCGGACAGGCTTTCACCCCTCCACTTT. Translation: CASSLSSDRLSPLHF.